This TCR beta chain was captured by sequencing in a study of T cell repertoires in cytomegalovirus infection. In this sample, this clonotype turned up many times. The antigen remains undetermined. TCRdb passed the reads through MiXCR, listing each CDR3 protein once. The sample consists of under 150,000 distinct CDR3 sequences, under 30% of them appearing once. Study-wide results and limits: Summed frequency of shared TCR beta families picked out CMV carriers who also had the relevant HLA.

Trimming cost V 1 base and J 5 bases, with 11 bases left between them. Germline V lookup: CDR1 SGHTA, CDR2 FQGNSA. The CDR3 is 15 residues long. The clonotype originates from a human donor in good health (CMV status not recorded). Some clones in this sample may be carry-over from other donors' samples. What was sequenced was PBMCs, sequenced either directly or after in vitro stimulation (not recorded which). This chain joins TRBV7-2 and TRBJ1-4; D is unclear. The CDR3 protein is CASSLDGRRNEKLFF. Here the CDR3 DNA reads TGTGCCAGCAGCTTAGACGGGCGGAGAAATGAAAAACTGTTTTTT.